This entry concerns a single TCR beta chain. The antigen it recognizes is unknown. No per-base quality is available; no much larger clone lies one base away. This entry belongs to a study of shared clonotypes between healthy human individuals (dated by TCRdb to about 2020). For the wider study: Two women and a few men aged 18 to 49 years were included in the cohort. For each donor, three plates each were used for CD4 naive and CD4 memory, two plates were used for CD8 naive, and one plate was used for CD8 memory. To estimate repertoire size and how much clonotype sharing occurs between individuals, the study deeply sequenced the blood TCR repertoires of roughly 5 healthy adults. To increase sequencing depth and limit assay-specific biases, TCR repertoire library preparation and sequencing were carried out by different laboratories using diverse techniques. Between about 0.8 and 9.5 billion PBMCs per donor were obtained by leukapheresis. Study-wide findings and limitations: Pairwise subsampling indicated that sequencing depth was expected to affect the degree of clonotype sharing among donors. Clonotypes shared by all four sorted-subset donors showed higher generation probabilities than non-shared clonotypes. Because the study included only a small number of donors, the genetic and exposure-history diversity represented was limited. When a handful of donors were compared, the shared fraction of clonotypes was around 5% for naive CD4, 3.5% for naive CD8, roughly 2.5% for memory CD4, and 0.4% for memory CD8. Rarefaction of sorted-subset datasets indicated incomplete sequencing despite the large sequencing depth. Estimated clonotype richness was generally larger for naive than for memory subsets. Sampling was limited to blood, and TCR repertoires in tissue likely differ from TCR repertoires in blood.

TCR CDR3 regions were amplified from genomic DNA by multiplex PCR using the deep immunoSEQ assay. Extracted genomic DNA from each cell subset was spread evenly across all wells of several immunoSEQ 96-well plates, with each plate serving as a replicate. For sorted subsets, around 200 ng genomic DNA, equal to 25,000 to 35,000 T cell genomes, was loaded into each replicate PCR. Purified libraries were quantified with a Qubit 3.0 fluorometer, sized on a Bioanalyzer 2100, and re-quantified with the KAPA Library Quantification kit. Every immunoSEQ 96-well plate was sequenced on a separate single-read 150-cycle Illumina NextSeq 550 flow cell. In the authors' own workflow: The immunoSEQ output contained only junctional sequences without quality scores, so filtering could not match that applied to full-length reads. Sequences were annotated with PyIR, a Python wrapper for IgBLAST v1.9, and V/J genes and CDR3 were assigned using IMGT germline references. Reads were filtered out if the reads had weak V/J assignments (E-value above 1e-6), no CDR3, stop codons, out-of-frame junctions, or ambiguous translated residues. V3J clonotypes were defined by identical inferred V gene, J gene, and CDR3 amino acid sequence. To compute the percentage overlap between repertoires, the number of shared unique clonotypes was divided by the size of the smaller repertoire. Richness of each repertoire was evaluated using RTK rarefaction, the Chao1 estimator, and Recon v2.1 estimates of unobserved clonotypes. For all TCRbeta clonotypes obtained by the gDNA method from several donors, generation probabilities were computed with OLGA. Sourced from immuneACCESS, this table was stored by TCRdb with only in-frame sequences that have V and J called. A share of the clones is absent; for the studies checked, an unresolved V gene accounts for under half, and the remainder has no known explanation. V and J calls and clone size are those listed in that table; D and trimming were worked out from the DNA. The sample table shows over 2 million clones, and around 95% are seen once. Together, the top ten hold approximately 0.13% of the sample.

V is cut by 8 bases and J by 0 bases, and the space between the germline ends is 10 bases. The germline V gene gives CDR1 as MNHEY and CDR2 as SVGAGI. The CDR3 contains 14 residues, cysteine and phenylalanine counted. Here the CDR3 DNA is all that survives: 42 bases in frame from base 1. Donors were healthy HIV-negative adults with no recently reported acute infections or vaccinations. Every donor was a Caucasian adult residing in Nashville, Tennessee, USA. Magnetic negative selection was used to enrich CD4+ T cells, after which naive cells were positively selected on CD45RA and the negative fraction became the memory subset. Blood was obtained by leukapheresis, after which PBMCs were separated by Ficoll-Histopaque density gradient centrifugation and cryopreserved in liquid nitrogen vapor phase. Analytical flow cytometry was used to check the purity and quantity of each magnetically sorted T cell population. From each sorted fraction, genomic DNA was isolated and quantified by UV absorbance on a Nanodrop 2000c.

The chain is encoded by TRBV6-5 joined to TRBJ1-4; the D gene cannot be named for sure. The sequence came from a man aged 18 to 35 in good health. Sequencing used naive CD4+ T cells sorted from blood. Read against the paper, the sample's cell subset or site label means: CD45RA+ positively selected. The CDR3 region has the sequence CASGVTATNEKLFF. The DNA sequence is given as TGTGCCAGCGGGGTCACTGCAACTAATGAAAAACTGTTTTTT.